The 7 T cell receptor beta chains given below trace back to one sample, sequenced in a study of T cells in Graves' hyperthyroidism and ophthalmopathy. The investigators amplified TCR beta CDR3 regions from RNA transcripts. TCR CDR3 underwent first-round RT-PCR with the HTBI primer set. From the multiplex PCR reads, TCRdb called clonotypes with MiXCR, one entry per CDR3 protein. The data show about 380,000 distinct CDR3 sequences, with approximately 15% seen just once and about 20% held by the top ten. Specimen: blood. The receptors stem from a woman aged 25 to 39 with Graves' ophthalmopathy.

Concerning this clonotype: This could be a read error, since a much larger clone is one nucleotide away. The chain is built from TRBV6-2 or TRBV6-3 and TRBJ1-2; D gene uncertain. The germline V gene has CDR1 MNHEY and CDR2 SVGEGT. The CDR3 consists of 15 residues. In DNA form, the CDR3 reads TGTGCCAACAGTTACACCGAGGGTCTAGCCTATGGCTACACCTTC. It specifies CANSYTEGLAYGYTF.

This clonotype has at least ten counts. The rearrangement uses TRBV30 and TRBJ1-1; D unresolved. This CDR3 region has 14 residues. CDR1 and CDR2 from the germline V gene are GTSNPN and SVGIG (reference sequence). The V and J ends lost 0 bases and 1 base respectively, with 9 bases between them. The CDR3 sequence: CAWSVPPENTEAFF. CDR3 bases: TGTGCCTGGAGTGTACCCCCGGAGAACACTGAAGCTTTCTTT.

This clonotype has a count of ten or more. The J gene is TRBJ1-2, the V gene TRBV5-1; D gene uncertain. V gave up 4 bases and J gave up 4 bases, with 17 bases separating them. The germline gives CDR1 SGHRS, CDR2 YFSETQ. This CDR3 has 15 residues. CDR3 sequence reads: CASSSLQSRIYGYTF. As DNA, the CDR3 is TGCGCCAGCAGCAGCCTACAAAGTAGGATCTATGGCTACACCTTC.

This clonotype was observed a few times. The V call is TRBV7-8, the J call TRBJ2-5, with 7 bases lining up with TRBD2. V was clipped by 7 bases and J by 2 bases; unmatched bases: 13. Germline V lookup: CDR1 SGHVS, CDR2 FQNEAQ. The CDR3 covers 16 residues. DNA of the CDR3: TGTGCCAGCACCTATTGGGGGAGGGGTGTTCAAGAGACCCAGTACTTC. Residues: CASTYWGRGVQETQYF.

This clonotype was counted a few times. The V call is TRBV20-1, the J call TRBJ1-1, with TRBD1 as a possible D gene (5 bases). Germline V CDR1 and CDR2: DFQATT, SNEGSKA (reference sequence). The CDR3 has 13 amino acids. The ends were cut back, 5 bases at V and 11 bases at J, with 21 bases in the middle. Here the CDR3 DNA reads TGCAGTGCTGGGGAGGGACCGGAGACGAATGCTTTCTTT. It is translated as CSAGEGPETNAFF.

This clonotype showed up many times. The rearrangement joins TRBV6-6 to TRBJ2-1; unclear D gene. V lost 0 bases and J 2 bases, leaving 5 bases between the germline ends. Germline V gives CDR1 MNHNY, CDR2 SVGAGI (reference sequence). The CDR3 contains 14 residues. Here the CDR3 reads CASSYSSTYNEQFF. CDR3 in DNA: TGTGCCAGCAGTTACTCCTCAACCTACAATGAGCAGTTCTTC.

This clonotype came up many times. J is TRBJ1-4 and V is TRBV7-2; D not resolved. Trimming removed 5 bases at V and 5 bases at J, with 27 bases between. The germline gives CDR1 SGHTA, CDR2 FQGNSA. This CDR3 region has 19 residues. This CDR3 reads CASSPRLPSRWAKNEKLFF. As DNA, the CDR3 is TGTGCCAGCAGCCCCCGGCTCCCCTCTCGGTGGGCAAAAAATGAAAAACTGTTTTTT. The full variable domain, its missing parts supplied by reference TRBV7-2 and TRBJ1-4, is GAGVSQSPSNKVTEKGKDVELRCDPISGHTALYWYRQSLGQGLEFLIYFQGNSAPDKSGLPSDRFSAERTGGSVSTLTIQRTQQEDSAVYLCASSPRLPSRWAKNEKLFFGSGTQLSVL.